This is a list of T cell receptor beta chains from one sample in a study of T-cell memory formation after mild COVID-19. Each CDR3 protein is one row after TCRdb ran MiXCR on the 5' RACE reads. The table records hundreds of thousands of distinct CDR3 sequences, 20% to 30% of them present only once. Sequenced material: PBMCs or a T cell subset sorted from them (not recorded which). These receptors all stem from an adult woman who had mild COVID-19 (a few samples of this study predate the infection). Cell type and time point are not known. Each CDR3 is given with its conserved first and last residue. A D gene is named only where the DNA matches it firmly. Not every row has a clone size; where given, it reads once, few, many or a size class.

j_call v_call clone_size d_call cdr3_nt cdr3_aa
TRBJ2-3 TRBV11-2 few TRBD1 TGTGCCAGCAGCTTGGATGACAGGGGGCGCCTCACAGATACGCAGTATTTT CASSLDDRGRLTDTQYF
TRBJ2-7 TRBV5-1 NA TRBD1 TGCGCCAGCAGCGGCGGGACAGGGAGGTGGAGCTCCTACGAGCAGTACTTC CASSGGTGRWSSYEQYF
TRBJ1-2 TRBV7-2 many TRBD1 TGTGCCAGCAGCCGGAACCGACAGGGCCGGAACTATGGCTACACCTTC CASSRNRQGRNYGYTF
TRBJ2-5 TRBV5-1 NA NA TGCGCCAGCAGCTTCTCGGTTCAAGAGACCCAGTACTTC CASSFSVQETQYF
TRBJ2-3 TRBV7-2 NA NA TGTGCCAGCAGGACGTGGGGCACACCAGATACGCAGTATTTT CASRTWGTPDTQYF
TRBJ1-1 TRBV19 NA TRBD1 TGTGCCAGTAGTATAGACCCACAGGGGGCTTTCACTGAAGCTTTCTTT CASSIDPQGAFTEAFF
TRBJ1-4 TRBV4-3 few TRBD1 TGCGCCAGCAGCCAAGATATTATGACAGGGGGCGTTGGTGAAAAACTGTTTTTT CASSQDIMTGGVGEKLFF
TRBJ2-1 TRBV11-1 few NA TGTGCCAGCAGCCTCTCCCTCCGGGACGAATACAATGAGCAGTTCTTC CASSLSLRDEYNEQFF
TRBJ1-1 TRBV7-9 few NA TGTGCCAGCAGCTTAGGGGTCCCTGAAGCTTTCTTT CASSLGVPEAFF
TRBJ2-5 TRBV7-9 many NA TGTGCCAGCAGCACCCCACGGAATCAAGAGACCCAGTACTTC CASSTPRNQETQYF
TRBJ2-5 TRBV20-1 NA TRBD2 TGCAGTGCCCCAACTAGCGGGGTGAAAGAGACCCAGTACTTC CSAPTSGVKETQYF
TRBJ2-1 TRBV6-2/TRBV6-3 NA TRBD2 TGTGCCAGCAGTTACGCCGATGGGGCTAGCGGGTCCCATGAGCAGTTCTTC CASSYADGASGSHEQFF
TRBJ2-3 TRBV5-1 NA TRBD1 TGCGCCAGCGCCCCCGGGGCGGGGACAGGGGACACGCAGTATTTT CASAPGAGTGDTQYF
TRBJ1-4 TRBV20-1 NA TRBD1 TGCAGTGCTAGACAGACAGGGCGTAATGAAAAACTGTTTTTT CSARQTGRNEKLFF
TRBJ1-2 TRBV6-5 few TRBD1 TGTGCCAGCAGTCCCGGGACAGGGCCCCTCTATGGCTACACCTTC CASSPGTGPLYGYTF
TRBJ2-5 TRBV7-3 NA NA TGTGCCAGCAGCTACCGTCCTAAAGAGACCCAGTACTTC CASSYRPKETQYF
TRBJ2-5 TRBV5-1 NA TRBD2 TGCGCCAGCAGCATTGGGACTAGCGGCGGCGGGGAGACCCAGTACTTC CASSIGTSGGGETQYF
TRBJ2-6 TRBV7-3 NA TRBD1 TGTGCCAGCAGCTTCGGGACAGGGTACTCTGGGGCCAACGTCCTGACTTTC CASSFGTGYSGANVLTF
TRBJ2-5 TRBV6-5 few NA TGTGCCAGCAGCGTTACCCTAGCGTCGCAAGAGACCCAGTACTTC CASSVTLASQETQYF
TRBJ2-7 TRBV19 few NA TGTGCCAGTAGTATTGTCGGGGTCCACGAGCAGTACTTC CASSIVGVHEQYF
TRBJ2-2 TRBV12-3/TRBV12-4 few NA TGTGCCAGCAGTTTTCGGCGGATCACCGGGGAGCTGTTTTTT CASSFRRITGELFF
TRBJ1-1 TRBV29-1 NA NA TGCAGCGTTGAGGACAAAGGGGCTTTCTTT CSVEDKGAFF
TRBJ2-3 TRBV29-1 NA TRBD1 TGCAGCGTGGGAACAGGGGCTAGCACAGATACGCAGTATTTT CSVGTGASTDTQYF
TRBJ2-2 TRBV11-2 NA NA TGTGCCAGCAGCTCAGCAGGGCGCACCACCGGGGAGCTGTTTTTT CASSSAGRTTGELFF